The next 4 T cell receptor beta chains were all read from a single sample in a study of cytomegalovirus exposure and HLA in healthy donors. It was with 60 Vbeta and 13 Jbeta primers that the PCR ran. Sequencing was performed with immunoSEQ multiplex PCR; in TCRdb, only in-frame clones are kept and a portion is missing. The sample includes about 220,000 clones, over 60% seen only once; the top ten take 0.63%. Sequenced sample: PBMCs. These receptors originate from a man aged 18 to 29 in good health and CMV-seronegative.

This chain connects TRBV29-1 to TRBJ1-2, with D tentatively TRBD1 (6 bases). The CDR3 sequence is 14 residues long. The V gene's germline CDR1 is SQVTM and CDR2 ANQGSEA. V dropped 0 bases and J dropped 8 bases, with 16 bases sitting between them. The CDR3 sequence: CSVEELTGSVGYTF. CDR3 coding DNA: TGCAGCGTTGAAGAGCTCACAGGGTCGGTCGGCTACACCTTC.

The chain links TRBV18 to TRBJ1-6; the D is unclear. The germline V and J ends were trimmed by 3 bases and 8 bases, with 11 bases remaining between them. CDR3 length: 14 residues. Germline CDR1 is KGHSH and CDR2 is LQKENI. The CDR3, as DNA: TGTGCCAGCTCACCCTCGTCCGGGGATTCACCCCTCCACTTT. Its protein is CASSPSSGDSPLHF.

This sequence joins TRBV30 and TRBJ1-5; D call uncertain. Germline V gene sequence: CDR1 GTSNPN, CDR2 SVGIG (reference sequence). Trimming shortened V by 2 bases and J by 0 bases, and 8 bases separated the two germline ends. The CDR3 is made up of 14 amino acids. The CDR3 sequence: CAWSFSNSNQPQHF. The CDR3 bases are TGTGCCTGGAGTTTTAGTAATAGCAATCAGCCCCAGCATTTT.

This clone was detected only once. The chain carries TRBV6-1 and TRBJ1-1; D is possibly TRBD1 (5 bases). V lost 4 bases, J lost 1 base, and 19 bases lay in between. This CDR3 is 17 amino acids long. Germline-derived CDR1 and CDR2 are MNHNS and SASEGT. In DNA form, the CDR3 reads TGTGCCAGCAGTGGGAGGGGAACCGGGGCCACGAACACTGAAGCTTTCTTT. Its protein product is CASSGRGTGATNTEAFF.